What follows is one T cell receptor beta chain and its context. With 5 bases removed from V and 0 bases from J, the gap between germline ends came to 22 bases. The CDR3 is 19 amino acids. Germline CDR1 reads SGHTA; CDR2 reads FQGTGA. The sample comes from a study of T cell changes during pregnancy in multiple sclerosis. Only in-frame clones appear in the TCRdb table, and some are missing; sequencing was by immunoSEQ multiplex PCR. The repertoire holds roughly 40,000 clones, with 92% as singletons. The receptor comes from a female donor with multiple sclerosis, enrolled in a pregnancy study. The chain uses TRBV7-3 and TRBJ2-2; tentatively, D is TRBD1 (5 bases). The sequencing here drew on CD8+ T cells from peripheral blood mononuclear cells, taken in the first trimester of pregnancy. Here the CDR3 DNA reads TGTGCCAGCAGCAACCCTAGTGAGTCAGGGCAGCCGAACACCGGGGAGCTGTTTTTT. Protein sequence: CASSNPSESGQPNTGELFF.